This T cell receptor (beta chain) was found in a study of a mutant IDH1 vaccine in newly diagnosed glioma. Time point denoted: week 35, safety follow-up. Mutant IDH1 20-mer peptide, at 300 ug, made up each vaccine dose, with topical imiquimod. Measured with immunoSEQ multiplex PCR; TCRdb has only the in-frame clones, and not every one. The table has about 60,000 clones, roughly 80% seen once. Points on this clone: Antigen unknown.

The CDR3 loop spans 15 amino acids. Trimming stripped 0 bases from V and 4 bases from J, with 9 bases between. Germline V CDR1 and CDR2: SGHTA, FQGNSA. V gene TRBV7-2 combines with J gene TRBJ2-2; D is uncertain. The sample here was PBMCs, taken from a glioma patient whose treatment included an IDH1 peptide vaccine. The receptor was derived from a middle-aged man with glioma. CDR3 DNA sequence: TGTGCCAGCAGCTTAGCGATAGGGATCACCGGGGAGCTGTTTTTT. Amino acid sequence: CASSLAIGITGELFF.